Below are 20 T cell receptor beta chains sequenced from a single sample in a study of Tregs in tolerant kidney transplant recipients (dated by TCRdb to about 2019). This specimen's time point label, per the study, means: blood sample drawn before combined kidney and bone marrow transplant. Library generation was performed with the immunoSEQ multiplex PCR assay. Not all clones reach the TCRdb copy of this immuneACCESS table, which keeps in-frame sequences only. Checked studies attribute under half of the gap to unresolved V genes and leave the rest unexplained. The table kept for this sample lists approximately 35,000 clones. Jointly, the top ten make up approximately 8.1% of the sample. The input for sequencing was CD8+ T cells from blood, taken before the transplant. All receptors come from a human donor who received a combined kidney and bone marrow transplant.

Here the CDR3 reads CASTEPGGTEAFF. The CDR3 DNA, read in part, is TGTGCCAGCACCGAGCCGGGTGGCACTGAA. This chain uses TRBV6-2 or TRBV6-3 with TRBJ1-1, with D unclear. The CDR3 extends 3 residues past the end of the read, so its final part is completed from the germline J gene. The germline V gene encodes CDR1 MNHEY and CDR2 SVGEGT. This CDR3 spans 13 amino acids. V lost 7 bases and J 4 bases, leaving 13 bases between the germline ends.

CDR3 protein: CASSPLRDSNSPLHF. Partial CDR3 DNA: TGCGCCAGCAGCCCCCTTCGGGACAGCAATTCACCC. This sequence joins TRBV5-1 and TRBJ1-6; 7 nucleotides agree with TRBD1. The missing CDR3 end, 3 residues past where the read stops, is filled in from the germline J gene. This CDR3 contains 15 residues. Per germline, CDR1 SGHRS and CDR2 YFSETQ. V gave up 4 bases and J gave up 7 bases; unmatched junction bases: 8.

Notes on this clone: The read comes to an end 3 residues before the CDR3 does, leaving the germline J gene to fill in the end. The chain combines TRBV7-9 with TRBJ2-5, with 7 bases that match TRBD2. The CDR3 has 15 amino acids. Germline CDR1 reads SEHNR; CDR2 reads FQNEAQ (reference sequence). V shed 5 bases and J 5 bases; nucleotides not matched to a gene: 11. The CDR3 bases that were read are TGTGCCAGCAGCCCGGGGGAGGGAAGATTCGAGACC. This codes for CASSPGEGRFET. The CDR3 as a whole reads CASSPGEGRFETQYF.

About this clone itself: With the read ending 3 residues before the CDR3 end, the germline J gene is used to fill in that end. The chain carries TRBV30 and TRBJ1-1; D unclear. Germline assignment: CDR1 GTSNPN and CDR2 SVGIG (reference sequence). The CDR3 contains 12 residues. V lost 1 base and J lost 0, with 3 bases in between. The CDR3 reads CAWSELNTEAFF. Partial CDR3 DNA: TGTGCCTGGAGTGAGCTGAACACTGAA. The full variable domain, completed using reference TRBV30 and TRBJ1-1, is SQTIHQWPATLVQPVGSPLSLECTVEGTSNPNLYWYRQAAGRGLQLLFYSVGIGQISSEVPQNLSASRPQDRQFILSSKKLLLSDSGFYLCAWSELNTEAFFGQGTRLTVV.

A remark on this clone: The read terminates 3 residues before the CDR3 end, so the remaining end is supplied by the germline J gene. The chain employs TRBV20-1 and TRBJ1-3; D gene uncertain. CDR3 size: 12 residues. The germline V gene encodes CDR1 DFQATT and CDR2 SNEGSKA (reference sequence). Trimming removed 4 bases at V and 0 bases at J, with 4 bases between. The CDR3 region is CSATISGNTIYF. CDR3 DNA (partial): TGCAGTGCTACCATCTCTGGAAACACC.

The CDR3 sequence is CASRLGLFPNEQFF. The CDR3 DNA, read in part, is TGTGCCAGCAGACTGGGGCTATTCCCCAATGAG. This chain connects TRBV6-2 or TRBV6-3 to TRBJ2-1; tentatively, D is TRBD1 (5 bases). The sequenced fragment ends 3 residues before the CDR3 boundary, so the rest is inferred from the germline J gene. The germline gives CDR1 MNHEY, CDR2 SVGEGT. CDR3 length: 14 amino acids. Between the trimmed V and J ends, which lost 6 bases and 6 bases, there was a span of 15 bases.

In the case of this clone: The read comes to an end 3 residues before the CDR3 does, leaving the germline J gene to fill in the end. J is TRBJ2-5 and V is TRBV10-3; the D is unclear. The CDR3 length is 17 residues. Germline values: CDR1 ENHRY, CDR2 SYGVKD. Trimming shortened V by 0 bases and J by 2 bases, and 16 bases separated the two germline ends. The CDR3 protein is CAISESEEGNGQETQYF. The CDR3 bases that were read are TGTGCCATCAGTGAGTCGGAAGAAGGCAACGGGCAAGAGACC.

Worth noting for this clone: Read data end 3 residues before the CDR3 end; the end is taken from the germline J gene. V gene TRBV7-9 combines with J gene TRBJ2-7; possibly TRBD1 or TRBD2 for D (5 bases each). Germline values: CDR1 SEHNR, CDR2 FQNEAQ (reference sequence). This CDR3 spans 15 amino acids. With 1 base removed from V and 3 bases from J, the gap between germline ends came to 13 bases. The CDR3 DNA, read in part, is TGTGCCAGCAGCTTAGGAGGGGTTTTAGGCTACGAG. This sequence encodes CASSLGGVLGYE. The CDR3, in full, reads CASSLGGVLGYEQYF.

Details on this clone: The read terminates 3 residues ahead of where the CDR3 ends, so the germline J gene completes it. The V gene is TRBV2, the J gene TRBJ2-1; D is unclear. The germline V gene encodes CDR1 SNHLY and CDR2 FYNNEI. This CDR3 spans 15 amino acids. Trimming pared 0 bases from V and 7 bases from J, leaving 13 bases between. The CDR3 DNA, read in part, is TGTGCCAGCAGTGAAGCGCTTCTAGGCCGTAATGAG. It yields the protein CASSEALLGRNE. The whole CDR3 reads CASSEALLGRNEQFF.

Concerning this clone itself: With the read ending 3 residues before the CDR3 end, the germline J gene is used to fill in that end. The chain links TRBV5-1 to TRBJ1-1; D might be TRBD1 (5 bases). Deletions cut 7 bases from V and 4 bases from J, with 17 bases between. Germline loops: CDR1 SGHRS, CDR2 YFSETQ. CDR3 size: 14 residues. CDR3 DNA (partial): TGCGCCAGCTCCGCCCGGGGGGTTGGCACTGAA. Encoded protein: CASSARGVGTE. The whole CDR3 protein reads CASSARGVGTEAFF. The variable domain in full, completed from reference TRBV5-1 and TRBJ1-1, reads KAGVTQTPRYLIKTRGQQVTLSCSPISGHRSVSWYQQTPGQGLQFLFEYFSETQRNKGNFPGRFSGRQFSNSRSEMNVSTLELGDSALYLCASSARGVGTEAFFGQGTRLTVV.

As regards this clone: The read comes to an end 3 residues before the CDR3 does, leaving the germline J gene to fill in the end. The gene calls are TRBV7-6 and TRBJ1-3; 8 nucleotides match TRBD1. Germline V lookup: CDR1 SGHVS, CDR2 FNYEAQ. CDR3 length equals 16 residues. V was clipped by 1 base and J by 2 bases; unmatched bases: 4. The chain's CDR3 is CASSLGQGFTGNTIYF. CDR3 DNA (partial): TGTGCCAGCAGCTTAGGACAGGGGTTTACTGGAAACACC. Supplemented by reference TRBV7-6 and TRBJ1-3, the full variable domain reads GAGVSQSPRYKVTKRGQDVALRCDPISGHVSLYWYRQALGQGPEFLTYFNYEAQQDKSGLPNDRFSAERPEGSISTLTIQRTEQRDSAMYRCASSLGQGFTGNTIYFGEGSWLTVV.

Comment on this clone: Coverage ceases 3 residues before the CDR3 finishes, and the germline J gene fills in the end. The V and J genes are TRBV11-2 and TRBJ1-2; 12 bases are a match to TRBD1. Germline CDR1 is SGHAT and CDR2 is FQNNGV. This CDR3 is 15 amino acids long. The CDR3: CASSLGGQGAKGYTF. The part of the CDR3 DNA that was read is TGTGCCAGCAGCTTAGGGGGACAGGGGGCGAAGGGC.

Comments on this clone: With the read ending 3 residues before the CDR3 end, the germline J gene is used to fill in that end. The rearrangement links TRBV7-7 to TRBJ1-1; weak D call: TRBD1 (5 bases). The CDR3 runs to 13 residues. V lost 5 bases, J lost 1 base, and 8 bases lay in between. Germline-derived CDR1 and CDR2 are SSHAT and FNYEAQ (reference sequence). CDR3 DNA, as far as it was read: TGTGCCAGCAGCACGACAGAGAACACTGAA. This sequence encodes CASSTTENTE. The entire CDR3 is CASSTTENTEAFF. The variable domain in full, with the rest retrieved from reference TRBV7-7 and TRBJ1-1, is GAGVSQSPRYKVTKRGQDVTLRCDPISSHATLYWYQQALGQGPEFLTYFNYEAQPDKSGLPSDRFSAERPEGSISTLTIQRTEQRDSAMYRCASSTTENTEAFFGQGTRLTVV.

CDR3 DNA, as far as it was read: TGTGCCAGCAGGGACTTCTATGGC. This gives the protein CASRDFYG. The complete CDR3 reads CASRDFYGYTF. The chain links TRBV5-6 to TRBJ1-2; D remains ambiguous. With the read ending 3 residues before the CDR3 end, the germline J gene is used to fill in that end. Trimming took off 5 bases at V and 4 bases at J, with 6 bases between the two ends. The CDR3 runs 11 residues. Germline lookup yields CDR1 SGHDT and CDR2 YYEEEE.

About this clone itself: The read gets to within 3 residues of the CDR3 end, and the germline J gene fills in the rest. V and J are TRBV7-7 and TRBJ2-7, with D perhaps matching TRBD1 (5 bases). The length of the CDR3 is 13 residues. V lost 5 bases, J lost 2 bases, and 10 bases lay in between. Germline V lookup: CDR1 SSHAT, CDR2 FNYEAQ (reference sequence). CDR3: CASSPGQTYEQYF. The CDR3 DNA, read in part, is TGTGCCAGCAGCCCAGGGCAAACCTACGAG. Complete variable domain (other parts from reference TRBV7-7 and TRBJ2-7): GAGVSQSPRYKVTKRGQDVTLRCDPISSHATLYWYQQALGQGPEFLTYFNYEAQPDKSGLPSDRFSAERPEGSISTLTIQRTEQRDSAMYRCASSPGQTYEQYFGPGTRLTVT.

Turning to this clone: Coverage ceases 3 residues before the CDR3 finishes, and the germline J gene fills in the end. J is TRBJ2-7 and V is TRBV13; 7 nucleotides agree with TRBD1. V was pared by 5 bases and J by 5 bases, with 12 bases of the junction left unmatched. The CDR3 sequence is 15 residues long. Germline CDR1 reads PRHDT; CDR2 reads FYEKMQ (reference sequence). This CDR3 is CASSERQGFVDEQYF. Partial CDR3 DNA: TGTGCCAGCAGCGAGCGACAGGGTTTCGTCGACGAG. The variable domain in full, with the rest retrieved from reference TRBV13 and TRBJ2-7, is AAGVIQSPRHLIKEKRETATLKCYPIPRHDTVYWYQQGPGQDPQFLISFYEKMQSDKGSIPDRFSAQQFSDYHSELNMSSLELGDSALYFCASSERQGFVDEQYFGPGTRLTVT.

The CDR3 spells CASSAPGLASHEQFF. The sequenced part of the CDR3 DNA is TGTGCCAGCAGCGCCCCGGGACTAGCTTCCCATGAG. V is TRBV7-9 and J is TRBJ2-1, with 9 bases lining up with TRBD2. The sequenced fragment ends 3 residues before the CDR3 boundary, so the rest is inferred from the germline J gene. With 5 bases clipped from V and 8 bases from J, the junction kept 10 bases outside the gene matches. The CDR3 totals 15 residues. From germline, CDR1 is SEHNR and CDR2 FQNEAQ (reference sequence).

A word on this clone: The CDR3 is cut off 3 residues early in the read; its end comes from the germline J gene. This sequence joins TRBV20-1 and TRBJ2-5, with 7 bases identical to TRBD2. The CDR3 contains 17 residues. The V gene's germline CDR1 is DFQATT and CDR2 SNEGSKA (reference sequence). After removal of 0 bases from V and 5 bases from J, the junction contained 15 bases not matched to a gene. CDR3 loop: CSARDELADSSGETQYF. Partial CDR3 DNA: TGCAGTGCTAGAGATGAGCTAGCGGATTCATCGGGGGAGACC.

About this clone itself: The read ends 3 residues before the CDR3 terminus; that terminus is restored from the germline J gene. The chain links TRBV11-2 to TRBJ1-1, with D possibly matching TRBD1 (5 bases). Germline V CDR1 and CDR2: SGHAT, FQNNGV. V lost 3 bases and J 6 bases, leaving 11 bases between the germline ends. This CDR3 contains 13 residues. CDR3 in amino acids: CASSFREEAEAFF. Incomplete CDR3 DNA: TGTGCCAGCAGCTTCAGGGAGGAGGCTGAA.

Regarding this clone: The read stops 3 residues short of the end of the CDR3; the missing end is completed from the germline J gene. The chain combines TRBV14 with TRBJ1-1, with D tentatively TRBD1 (5 bases). This CDR3 contains 12 residues. V dropped 4 bases and J dropped 5 bases, with 8 bases sitting between them. CDR1 SGHDN and CDR2 FVKESK come from the germline V gene. The CDR3 loop reads CASSPQGTEAFF. The part of the CDR3 DNA that was read is TGTGCCAGCAGCCCCCAGGGAACTGAA.